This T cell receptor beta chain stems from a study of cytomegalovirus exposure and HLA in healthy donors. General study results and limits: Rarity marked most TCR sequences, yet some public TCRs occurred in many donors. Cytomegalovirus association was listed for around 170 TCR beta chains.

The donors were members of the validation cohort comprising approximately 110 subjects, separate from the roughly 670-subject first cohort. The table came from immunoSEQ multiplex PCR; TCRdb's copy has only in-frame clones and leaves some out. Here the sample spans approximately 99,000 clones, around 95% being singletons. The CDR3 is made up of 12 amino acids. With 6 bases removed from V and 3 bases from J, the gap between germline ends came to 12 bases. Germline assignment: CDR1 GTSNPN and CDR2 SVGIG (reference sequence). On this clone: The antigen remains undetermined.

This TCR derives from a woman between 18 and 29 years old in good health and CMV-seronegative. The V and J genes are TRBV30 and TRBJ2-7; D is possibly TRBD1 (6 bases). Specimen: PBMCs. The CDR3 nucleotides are TGTGCCTGCAAACAGGGAAGCTACGAGCAGTACTTC. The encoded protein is CACKQGSYEQYF.